The 32 T cell receptor beta chains given below trace back to one sample, sequenced in a study of blood T cell repertoires in COVID-19. TCRdb keeps only in-frame clones here, not all; method: immunoSEQ multiplex PCR. The sample includes approximately 150,000 clones, 70% to 90% seen only once; the top ten take about 0.95%. Sequenced material: peripheral blood. The receptor set was obtained from a man aged 40-49 years with acute or convalescent COVID-19.

A few counts support this clone. CDR3 loop: CASKAGGRETQYF. As DNA, the CDR3 is TGTGCCAGCAAAGCGGGGGGTCGGGAGACCCAGTACTTC. This chain links TRBV13 with TRBJ2-5; 9 nucleotides agree with TRBD2. CDR3 length: 13 residues. V gave up 7 bases and J gave up 5 bases; unmatched junction bases: 5. Germline V gives CDR1 PRHDT, CDR2 FYEKMQ (reference sequence).

The V gene is TRBV6-5, the J gene TRBJ1-2, with 7 nucleotides matching TRBD1. V shed 4 bases and J 3 bases; nucleotides not matched to a gene: 5. The CDR3 sequence is 14 residues long. CDR1 is MNHEY, CDR2 SVGAGI, per germline. The CDR3 bases are TGTGCCAGCAGTTTCCAGACAGGGTACTATGGCTACACCTTC. Translating gives CASSFQTGYYGYTF.

This chain connects TRBV2 to TRBJ2-3, with a tentative D call TRBD1 (6 bases). Germline assignment: CDR1 SNHLY and CDR2 FYNNEI. The CDR3 runs to 15 residues. V lost 4 bases and J lost 0, with 11 bases in between. In DNA, the CDR3 is TGTGCCAGCAGTGCAGGGGCCCATAGCACAGATACGCAGTATTTT. Translating gives CASSAGAHSTDTQYF.

The J gene is TRBJ1-1, the V gene TRBV29-1, with unresolved D. Germline V gives CDR1 SQVTM, CDR2 ANQGSEA. The CDR3 runs to 14 residues. The V gene lost 4 bases and the J gene lost 1 base, with 13 bases spanning the gap. The CDR3 sequence is CSVGVVLKNTEAFF. In DNA form, the CDR3 reads TGCAGCGTTGGAGTGGTGTTAAAGAACACTGAAGCTTTCTTT.

This clone has a single count. V is TRBV28 and J is TRBJ2-7; TRBD1 agrees at 11 bases. The V and J ends lost 7 bases and 4 bases, in that order; junction bases with no gene match: 6. The CDR3 spans 14 residues. The V gene's germline CDR1 is MDHEN and CDR2 SYDVKM. The DNA of the CDR3 is TGTGCCAGCAACCCCGGGACAGGGGGGTACGAGCAGTACTTC. This sequence encodes CASNPGTGGYEQYF.

V usage is TRBV28 and J usage is TRBJ2-7, with 9 positions matching TRBD2. The CDR3 totals 13 residues. Losses at the gene ends were 8 bases for V and 7 bases for J; bases not matched to a gene: 9. CDR1 and CDR2 (germline): MDHEN, SYDVKM. The CDR3 spells CASFAGGPREQYF. CDR3 nucleotides: TGTGCCAGCTTTGCGGGGGGGCCACGTGAGCAGTACTTC.

The chain carries TRBV15 and TRBJ1-5; TRBD1 is a possible D gene (5 bases). Per the germline V gene, CDR1 is LNHNV and CDR2 is YYDKDF (reference sequence). Deletions cut 0 bases from V and 4 bases from J, with 7 bases between. This CDR3 comprises 14 residues. CDR3 region: CATSRDRVNQPQHF. The CDR3 bases are TGTGCCACCAGCAGAGACAGGGTGAATCAGCCCCAGCATTTT. The whole variable domain, remainder taken from reference TRBV15 and TRBJ1-5, is DAMVIQNPRYQVTQFGKPVTLSCSQTLNHNVMYWYQQKSSQAPKLLFHYYDKDFNNEADTPDNFQSRRPNTSFCFLDIRSPGLGDTAMYLCATSRDRVNQPQHFGDGTRLSIL.

The rearrangement links TRBV18 to TRBJ2-7; 9 bases are shared with TRBD2. The V segment lost 6 bases and the J segment 6 bases; nucleotides outside the gene matches: 9. From germline, CDR1 is KGHSH and CDR2 LQKENI. The length of the CDR3 is 14 residues. The CDR3 coding sequence is TGTGCCAGCTCCCCCGGGACTAGCAACCTCGAGCAGTACTTC. Translation gives CASSPGTSNLEQYF.

This clone was recorded once. The same CDR3 also results from other DNA sequences found in this sample. The chain recombines TRBV5-1 with TRBJ2-2, with 8 bases fitting TRBD1. Germline V lookup: CDR1 SGHRS, CDR2 YFSETQ. V shed 5 bases and J 1 base; nucleotides not matched to a gene: 7. The length of the CDR3 is 16 residues. CDR3 bases: TGCGCCAGCAGTAGAACCGGGACAGGGAACACCGGGGAGCTGTTTTTT. Residues: CASSRTGTGNTGELFF.

This clone occurred a few times. The chain uses TRBV5-4 and TRBJ2-5; TRBD2 is a possible D gene (6 bases). The CDR3 extends over 15 amino acids. V was clipped by 4 bases and J by 3 bases, with 16 bases between them. CDR1 SGHNT and CDR2 YYREEE come from the germline V gene (reference sequence). CDR3 DNA: TGTGCCAGCAGCCCCATGGGGGGACGCAAAGAGACCCAGTACTTC. Translated: CASSPMGGRKETQYF.

The rearrangement joins TRBV5-1 to TRBJ2-3; TRBD2 aligns across 10 bases. This CDR3 is built from 16 residues. Trimming removed 0 bases from V and 4 bases from J; junction bases left unmatched: 5. The germline V gene has CDR1 SGHRS and CDR2 YFSETQ. The CDR3 region has the DNA TGCGCCAGCAGCTTGGTAGTTAGCGGGGGGTCAGATACGCAGTATTTT. Translated, it gives CASSLVVSGGSDTQYF.

For this clone: Germline and junction disagree at one end, which may indicate a read error. V gene TRBV19 combines with J gene TRBJ2-1; a possible D gene is TRBD2 (6 bases). The germline V gene encodes CDR1 LNHDA and CDR2 SQIVND (reference sequence). This CDR3 is built from 16 residues. CDR3 loop: CASSLDGTPLNNEQFF. The CDR3 DNA reads TGTGCCAGTAGTCTAGACGGGACTCCCCTCAACAATGAGCAGTTCTTC. Filled out from reference TRBV19 and TRBJ2-1, the complete variable domain reads DGGITQSPKYLFRKEGQNVTLSCEQNLNHDAMYWYRQDPGQGLRLIYYSQIVNDFQKGDIAEGYSVSREKKESFPLTVTSAQKNPTAFYLCASSLDGTPLNNEQFFGPGTRLTVL.

The J gene is TRBJ1-1, the V gene TRBV19, with D perhaps TRBD1 (6 bases). Trimming took 5 bases from V and 4 from J, leaving 14 bases between them. This CDR3 region has 14 residues. CDR1 is LNHDA and CDR2 is SQIVND in the germline V gene (reference sequence). The CDR3 DNA reads TGTGCCAGTAGTCGTATAACAGGGAGCACTGAAGCTTTCTTT. Its protein product is CASSRITGSTEAFF.

This clone was recorded only once. The rearrangement uses TRBV19 and TRBJ1-5; 8 positions agree with TRBD1. The J segment lost 6 bases and the V segment lost 5 bases, leaving 9 bases of the junction unmatched. This CDR3 has 15 residues. Germline V CDR1 and CDR2: LNHDA, SQIVND (reference sequence). The CDR3 protein is CASSPGQGGFQPQHF. DNA for the CDR3: TGTGCCAGTAGTCCTGGACAGGGAGGCTTTCAGCCCCAGCATTTT.

The chain couples TRBV29-1 to TRBJ1-2; 11 bases map to TRBD1. The CDR3 is made up of 15 amino acids. CDR1 and CDR2 from the germline V gene are SQVTM and ANQGSEA. V lost 5 bases to trimming and J lost 7 bases; unmatched junction nucleotides: 12. CDR3 bases: TGCAGCGTTCCCACCTTTGGACAGGGGGCGGGTGGCTACACCTTC. Its translation is CSVPTFGQGAGGYTF. Together with reference TRBV29-1 and TRBJ1-2, the CDR3 gives the full variable domain: SAVISQKPSRDICQRGTSLTIQCQVDSQVTMMFWYRQQPGQSLTLIATANQGSEATYESGFVIDKFPISRPNLTFSTLTVSNMSPEDSSIYLCSVPTFGQGAGGYTFGSGTRLTVV.

The CDR3 here is CASSQDVGSSGNTIYF. The CDR3 coding sequence is TGTGCCAGCAGCCAAGATGTAGGGAGCTCTGGAAACACCATATATTTT. J is TRBJ1-3 and V is TRBV4-2; D remains ambiguous. Trimming removed 0 bases at V and 0 bases at J, with 9 bases between. The CDR3 extends over 16 amino acids. Looked up from germline, CDR1 is LGHNA and CDR2 is YNFKEQ.

This rearrangement joins TRBV5-6 to TRBJ2-7; tentative D call: TRBD1 (5 bases). Germline V gene data show CDR1 as SGHDT and CDR2 as YYEEEE. This CDR3 region has 13 residues. V was cut by 0 bases and J by 4 bases, with 8 bases left in between. Here the CDR3 reads CASSLGRVYEQYF. CDR3 nucleotides: TGTGCCAGCAGCTTGGGCAGGGTTTACGAGCAGTACTTC.

The sample holds a few counts of this clone. The rearrangement joins TRBV24-1 to TRBJ1-1; D is unresolved. V lost 3 bases to trimming and J lost 10 bases, with 8 bases between them. From germline, CDR1 is KGHDR and CDR2 SFDVKD. This CDR3 has 11 amino acids. DNA for the CDR3: TGTGCCACCAGTGATAATCCGGGAGCTTTCTTT. It is translated as CATSDNPGAFF.

The chain is built from TRBV5-4 and TRBJ2-7, with TRBD1 identical over 7 bases. The CDR3 runs to 14 residues. After removal of 0 bases from V and 1 base from J, the junction contained 1 base not matched to a gene. Germline V CDR1 and CDR2: SGHNT, YYREEE (reference sequence). CDR3 in DNA: TGTGCCAGCAGCTTGGGGGGACAGTCCTACGAGCAGTACTTC. Its protein product is CASSLGGQSYEQYF.

The DNA for the CDR3 is TGCAGTGCCGCCTCCGGGGAGACCCAGTACTTC. It specifies CSAASGETQYF. The V gene is TRBV20-1, the J gene TRBJ2-5, with D hard to call. The CDR3 covers 11 residues. The germline V and J ends were trimmed by 6 bases and 5 bases, with 10 bases remaining between them. In germline, CDR1 is DFQATT, CDR2 SNEGSKA (reference sequence).

This chain joins TRBV5-1 and TRBJ1-5, with TRBD1 identical over 7 bases. Germline CDR1 reads SGHRS; CDR2 reads YFSETQ. This CDR3 has 16 residues. With V trimmed by 4 bases and J by 1 base, 8 bases remained unmatched. DNA of the CDR3: TGCGCCAGCAGCCCGGGCTACAGGGGAAGCAATCAGCCCCAGCATTTT. Encoded protein: CASSPGYRGSNQPQHF.

The rearrangement links TRBV30 to TRBJ2-1; a weak D match, TRBD2 (6 bases). Germline lookup yields CDR1 GTSNPN and CDR2 SVGIG (reference sequence). CDR3 size: 15 residues. The V gene lost 5 bases and the J gene lost 6 bases, with 20 bases spanning the gap. CDR3 sequence (DNA): TGTGCCTGGGGGAGAGACAGCCTGGGGGGCAATGAGCAGTTCTTC. This gives the protein CAWGRDSLGGNEQFF.

The genes are TRBV6-5 and TRBJ1-5, with D possibly being TRBD1 (6 bases). Germline CDR1 reads MNHEY; CDR2 reads SVGAGI. V was shortened by 4 bases and J by 4 bases, with 11 bases between the two germline ends. The CDR3 covers 14 residues. CDR3 DNA: TGTGCCAGCAGTTCGGGACACCCTAATCAGCCCCAGCATTTT. Translating gives CASSSGHPNQPQHF.

The V gene is TRBV4-2, the J gene TRBJ2-4; 16 nucleotides agree with TRBD2. The junction had 4 bases not matched to a gene; V was cut back by 4 bases and J by 4 bases. The germline gives CDR1 LGHNA, CDR2 YNFKEQ. The CDR3 is 17 residues long. The CDR3 here is CASSPGLAGGPKNIQYF. The CDR3 region has the DNA TGTGCCAGCAGCCCGGGACTAGCGGGGGGGCCGAAAAACATTCAGTACTTC.

This rearrangement joins TRBV11-2 to TRBJ2-3; TRBD2 agrees at 7 bases. CDR3 length: 16 residues. V dropped 2 bases and J dropped 4; count of bases not matched to a gene: 9. Germline values: CDR1 SGHAT, CDR2 FQNNGV. CDR3 sequence reads: CASSLYRAGVADTQYF. CDR3 sequence (DNA): TGTGCCAGCAGCTTATACCGCGCGGGGGTAGCAGATACGCAGTATTTT.

This sequence joins TRBV30 and TRBJ1-5, with D maybe TRBD1 (5 bases). The length of the CDR3 is 14 residues. Germline CDR1 and CDR2: GTSNPN and SVGIG (reference sequence). With 1 base removed from V and 4 bases from J, the gap between germline ends came to 11 bases. In nucleotides, the CDR3 is TGTGCCTGGAGTGATGGGGGAGGAAATCAGCCCCAGCATTTT. This gives the protein CAWSDGGGNQPQHF.

This rearrangement joins TRBV19 to TRBJ2-1; TRBD1 matches 9 bases. Germline V gives CDR1 LNHDA, CDR2 SQIVND (reference sequence). This CDR3 region has 16 residues. After removal of 3 bases from V and 6 bases from J, the junction contained 9 bases not matched to a gene. The CDR3 region has the DNA TGTGCCAGTAGTATGAACATAGGGACAGGGTTCAATGAGCAGTTCTTC. It translates to CASSMNIGTGFNEQFF.

The chain couples TRBV7-7 to TRBJ2-6; 12 bases fit TRBD1. CDR3 length: 18 amino acids. V gave up 5 bases and J gave up 4 bases; unmatched junction bases: 9. CDR1 SSHAT and CDR2 FNYEAQ come from the germline V gene (reference sequence). The CDR3: CASSPGGQGALGANVLTF. The CDR3 DNA reads as TGTGCCAGCAGCCCCGGGGGACAGGGGGCGTTGGGGGCCAACGTCCTGACTTTC.

The chain employs TRBV5-1 and TRBJ1-6; maybe TRBD1 (5 bases). Trimming shortened V by 4 bases and J by 12 bases, and 23 bases separated the two germline ends. The CDR3 has 16 amino acids. CDR1 is SGHRS and CDR2 is YFSETQ in the germline V gene. CDR3 in amino acids: CASSKGGGSKLLPLHF. The CDR3 bases are TGCGCCAGCAGCAAGGGCGGGGGGAGTAAGTTGCTACCCCTCCACTTT.

The rearrangement joins TRBV19 to TRBJ1-3, with D tentatively TRBD1 (6 bases). Trimming left V 5 bases short and J 0 bases short, with 14 bases between. The CDR3 totals 16 residues. Germline CDR1 and CDR2: LNHDA and SQIVND (reference sequence). Written as DNA, the CDR3 is TGTGCCAGTAGTTATTTGGGGGCCGACTCTGGAAACACCATATATTTT. Translation gives CASSYLGADSGNTIYF. The full variable domain, in which reference TRBV19 and TRBJ1-3 provide the parts outside the CDR3, is DGGITQSPKYLFRKEGQNVTLSCEQNLNHDAMYWYRQDPGQGLRLIYYSQIVNDFQKGDIAEGYSVSREKKESFPLTVTSAQKNPTAFYLCASSYLGADSGNTIYFGEGSWLTVV.

This rearrangement joins TRBV20-1 to TRBJ1-2; 12 bases are a match to TRBD1. Germline lookup yields CDR1 DFQATT and CDR2 SNEGSKA (reference sequence). Unmatched junction bases numbered 9, after V lost 3 bases and J lost 7 bases. The CDR3 runs to 15 residues. The CDR3 nucleotides are TGCAGTGCTAGTGGGACAGGGGGCTCGAGAAGTGGCTACACCTTC. This codes for CSASGTGGSRSGYTF.

The chain employs TRBV24-1 and TRBJ1-2; D gene ambiguous. The CDR3 has 16 amino acids. With 2 bases removed from V and 4 bases from J, the gap between germline ends came to 16 bases. CDR1 and CDR2 (germline): KGHDR, SFDVKD. The CDR3 is CATSDSRTATPYGYTF. The CDR3 DNA reads TGTGCCACCAGTGATTCACGCACAGCCACTCCCTATGGCTACACCTTC.